The clone carrying this TCR beta chain is labeled as medium-sized. Its target is unknown. All patients reached thyroid surgery having received no treatment beforehand. CDR3 length: 15 amino acids. The trim removed 4 bases at V and 5 bases at J, leaving 11 bases unmatched. The data were taken from a study of metastatic and nonmetastatic thyroid tumors. As handled by the study authors: For papillary thyroid cancer, a distant-metastasis classifier was constructed from CDR3 differences observed across clinicopathological groups. MiXCR was used by TCRdb to re-call the PCR reads. What appears here as the V and J calls and clone size reflects TCRdb's work, not the paper's. Of about 35,000 clones detected, around 32% appear once; the ten largest clones hold 6% to 8%. Study-wide findings and caveats: Within blood and tumor, benign nodules reportedly had significantly lower TCR beta diversity than malignant thyroid tumors did.

The chain has TRBV12-3 or TRBV12-4 and TRBJ2-7; TRBD1 matches 7 bases. The receptor's source is a female donor with papillary thyroid cancer or a benign thyroid nodule (not recorded which). Some clones in this sample may be carry-over from other donors' samples. Sequencing was carried out using blood. CDR3 nucleotides: TGTGCCAGCAGTTCCCAGGGCAGGGGGAAAGACGAGCAGTACTTC. Protein sequence: CASSSQGRGKDEQYF.